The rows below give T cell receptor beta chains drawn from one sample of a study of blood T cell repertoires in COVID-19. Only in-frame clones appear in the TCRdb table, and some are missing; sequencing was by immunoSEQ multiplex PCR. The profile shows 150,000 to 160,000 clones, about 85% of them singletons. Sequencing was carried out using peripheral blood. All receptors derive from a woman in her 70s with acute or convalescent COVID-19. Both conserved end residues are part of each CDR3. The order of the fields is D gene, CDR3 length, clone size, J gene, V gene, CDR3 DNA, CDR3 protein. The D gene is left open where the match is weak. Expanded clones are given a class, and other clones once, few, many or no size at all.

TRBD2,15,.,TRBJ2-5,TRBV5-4,TGTGCCAGCTCGAGGACTAGCGGGGTTCAAGAGACCCAGTACTTC,CASSRTSGVQETQYF
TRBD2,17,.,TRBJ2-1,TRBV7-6,TGTGCCAGCAGCTTGATCCCCGGGACTAGCGGGGGGGGTGAGCAGTTCTTC,CASSLIPGTSGGGEQFF
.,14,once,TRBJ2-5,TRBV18,TGTGCCAGCTCACCACCGGGACTTCGAGAGACCCAGTACTTC,CASSPPGLRETQYF
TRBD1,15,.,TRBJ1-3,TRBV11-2,TGTGCCAGCAGACTGACAGGGGGCTCTGGAAACACCATATATTTT,CASRLTGGSGNTIYF
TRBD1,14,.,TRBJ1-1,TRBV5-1,TGCGCCAGCAGCCTTAGGGGACAGGGTAATGAAGCTTTCTTT,CASSLRGQGNEAFF
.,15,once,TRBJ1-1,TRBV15,TGTGCCACCAGCAGGAATCGGGGAATGAACACTGAAGCTTTCTTT,CATSRNRGMNTEAFF
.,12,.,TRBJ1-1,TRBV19,TGTGCCAGTCAGACCTTAGGGGCTGAAGCTTTCTTT,CASQTLGAEAFF
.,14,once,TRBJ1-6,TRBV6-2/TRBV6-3,TGTGCCAGCAGTCGACAGGCCTATAATTCACCCCTCCACTTT,CASSRQAYNSPLHF
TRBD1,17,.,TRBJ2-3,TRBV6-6,TGTGCCAGCAGTCCACGACAGGGATTGTTCGGGACAGATACGCAGTATTTT,CASSPRQGLFGTDTQYF
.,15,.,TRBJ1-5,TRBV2,TGTGCCAGCAGTGAAACGGGGGGAAGCAGCCAGCCCCAGCATTTT,CASSETGGSSQPQHF
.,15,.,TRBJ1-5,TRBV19,TGTGCCAGTAGTCGGGAAGTATATAGCAATCAGCCCCAGCATTTT,CASSREVYSNQPQHF
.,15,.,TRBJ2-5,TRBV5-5,TGTGCCAGCAGCTCCCTCTCACTCAGGGTGGAGACCCAGTACTTC,CASSSLSLRVETQYF
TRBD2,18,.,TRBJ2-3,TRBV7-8,TGTGCCAGCAGCACAGGACTAGCGGGGGGGTTTAGCACAGATACGCAGTATTTT,CASSTGLAGGFSTDTQYF
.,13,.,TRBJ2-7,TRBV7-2,TGTGCCAGCAGCCCTGGACTCGCGAGAGAGCAGTACTTC,CASSPGLAREQYF
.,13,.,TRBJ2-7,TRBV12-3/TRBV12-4,TGTGCCAGCAGTTTCGGCCGGGGGTATGAGCAGTACTTC,CASSFGRGYEQYF
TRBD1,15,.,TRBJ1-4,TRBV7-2,TGTGCCAGCAGCTTAGGGGGACAGGGGGGAGAAAAACTGTTTTTT,CASSLGGQGGEKLFF